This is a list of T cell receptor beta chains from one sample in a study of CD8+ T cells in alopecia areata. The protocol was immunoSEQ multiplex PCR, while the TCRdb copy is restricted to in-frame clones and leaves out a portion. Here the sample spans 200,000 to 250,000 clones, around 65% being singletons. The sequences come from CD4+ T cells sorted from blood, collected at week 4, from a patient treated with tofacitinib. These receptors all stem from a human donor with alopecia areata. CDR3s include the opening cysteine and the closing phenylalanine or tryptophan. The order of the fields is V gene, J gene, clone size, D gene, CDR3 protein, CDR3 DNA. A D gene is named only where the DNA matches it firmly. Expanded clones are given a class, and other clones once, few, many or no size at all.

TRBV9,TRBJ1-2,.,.,CASSSPPGRQESGYTF,TGTGCCAGCAGCTCCCCCCCAGGGCGGCAGGAGTCTGGCTACACCTTC
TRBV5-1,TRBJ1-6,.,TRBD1,CASSSDRAGSSYNSPLHF,TGCGCCAGCAGCAGCGACAGGGCCGGTAGCTCCTATAATTCACCCCTCCACTTT
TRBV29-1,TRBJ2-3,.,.,CSVSRGTSTDTQYF,TGCAGCGTGTCAAGGGGGACCAGCACAGATACGCAGTATTTT
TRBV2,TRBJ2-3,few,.,CAERLGGTDTQYF,TGTGCGGAACGACTAGGTGGCACAGATACGCAGTATTTT
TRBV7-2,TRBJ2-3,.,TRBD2,CASSLVAGGGDTQYF,TGTGCCAGCAGCTTAGTGGCGGGGGGCGGAGATACGCAGTATTTT
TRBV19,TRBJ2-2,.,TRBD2,CASSIRGRGAPGELFF,TGTGCCAGTAGTATCAGAGGGCGGGGGGCGCCCGGGGAGCTGTTTTTT
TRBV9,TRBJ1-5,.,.,CASKLTSNQPQHF,TGTGCCAGCAAGCTGACTAGCAATCAGCCCCAGCATTTT
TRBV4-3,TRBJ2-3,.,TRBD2,CASSQGERGSTDTQYF,TGCGCCAGCAGCCAAGGGGAGCGGGGTAGCACAGATACGCAGTATTTT
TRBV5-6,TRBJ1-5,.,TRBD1,CASSRGQSINQPQHF,TGTGCCAGCAGCCGGGGACAGTCGATAAATCAGCCCCAGCATTTT
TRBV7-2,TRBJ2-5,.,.,CASSLNDGGGETQYF,TGTGCCAGCAGCTTAAATGACGGGGGTGGGGAGACCCAGTACTTC
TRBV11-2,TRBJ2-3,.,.,CASSSRRTSDTQYF,TGTGCCAGCAGCTCACGTAGGACATCAGATACGCAGTATTTT
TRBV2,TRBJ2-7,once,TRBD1,CASGRDRPYEQYF,TGTGCCAGCGGCCGGGACAGGCCCTACGAGCAGTACTTC
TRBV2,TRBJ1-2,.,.,CASRKAGGVYGYTF,TGTGCCAGCAGGAAGGCCGGGGGAGTCTATGGCTACACCTTC
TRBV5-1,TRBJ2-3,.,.,CASSFDTTGPDTQYF,TGCGCCAGCAGCTTCGACACTACCGGCCCAGATACGCAGTATTTT
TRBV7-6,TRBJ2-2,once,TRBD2,CASSSTTSGNTGELFF,TGTGCCAGCAGTTCCACGACTAGCGGAAACACCGGGGAGCTGTTTTTT
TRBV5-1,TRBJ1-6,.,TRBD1,CASSLGQEQTPLHF,TGCGCCAGCAGCCTGGGACAGGAACAGACACCCCTCCACTTT
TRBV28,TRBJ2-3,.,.,CASSLGGLAYHPDTQYF,TGTGCCAGCAGTTTAGGCGGGCTAGCATATCACCCAGATACGCAGTATTTT
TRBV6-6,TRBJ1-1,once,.,CASSQTIRGNTEAFF,TGTGCCAGCAGCCAGACCATCAGGGGGAACACTGAAGCTTTCTTT